The 18 T cell receptor beta chains reported below all come from one sample, sequenced in a study of T cells in Graves' hyperthyroidism and ophthalmopathy. Amplification of TCR beta CDR3 regions used RNA as the template. RT-PCR in the first round (using the HTBI primer set) targeted the TCR CDR3. In TCRdb, the multiplex PCR reads were re-called with MiXCR into one record per CDR3 protein. This table holds about 480,000 distinct CDR3 sequences, about an eighth found once. Sequenced sample: blood. The receptors here all came from a woman aged 18 to 35 with Graves' hyperthyroidism.

The chain employs TRBV6-1 and TRBJ2-3; unclear D gene. Germline V CDR1 and CDR2: MNHNS, SASEGT. V lost 2 bases, J lost 4 bases, and 7 bases lay in between. The CDR3 totals 13 residues. CDR3 region: CASSEMGADTQYF. CDR3 nucleotide sequence: TGTGCCAGCAGTGAAATGGGCGCAGATACGCAGTATTTT.

At least ten counts were recorded for this clonotype. The chain recombines TRBV5-5 with TRBJ2-7, with a possible D match to TRBD1 (5 bases). Trimming took 5 bases from V and 2 from J, leaving 14 bases between them. Germline lookup yields CDR1 SGHKS and CDR2 YYEKEE (reference sequence). This CDR3 has 14 residues. The CDR3 reads CASSWTSATYEQYF. CDR3 DNA: TGTGCCAGCAGTTGGACAAGCGCTACCTACGAGCAGTACTTC. Together with reference TRBV5-5 and TRBJ2-7, the CDR3 gives the full variable domain: DAGVTQSPTHLIKTRGQQVTLRCSPISGHKSVSWYQQVLGQGPQFIFQYYEKEERGRGNFPDRFSARQFPNYSSELNVNALLLGDSALYLCASSWTSATYEQYFGPGTRLTVT.

The chain links TRBV7-9 to TRBJ2-1, with 10 bases fitting TRBD2. The V segment lost 5 bases and the J segment 3 bases; nucleotides outside the gene matches: 13. Germline CDR1 reads SEHNR; CDR2 reads FQNEAQ (reference sequence). The CDR3 totals 18 residues. This CDR3 reads CASSPRLAGILYYNEQFF. In nucleotides, the CDR3 is TGTGCCAGCAGCCCCCGACTAGCGGGCATACTATACTACAATGAGCAGTTCTTC.

This clonotype was seen many times. CDR3 loop: CASSAGLAGGTDTQYF. The CDR3 coding sequence is TGTGCCAGCAGCGCGGGACTAGCGGGCGGCACAGATACGCAGTATTTT. This chain connects TRBV7-9 to TRBJ2-3; 12 bases map to TRBD2. This CDR3 region has 16 residues. V shed 5 bases, J shed 1 base, and the junction held 4 bases outside the gene matches. Germline values: CDR1 SEHNR, CDR2 FQNEAQ (reference sequence).

This chain connects TRBV6-5 to TRBJ1-3; D uncertain. Trimming removed 2 bases at V and 3 bases at J, with 5 bases between. This CDR3 comprises 13 residues. CDR1 and CDR2 (germline): MNHEY, SVGAGI. CDR3 protein: CASSYNSGNTIYF. Written as DNA, the CDR3 is TGTGCCAGCAGTTACAACAGTGGAAACACCATATATTTT.

The sample holds many counts of this clonotype. This rearrangement joins TRBV7-3 to TRBJ2-5; D ambiguous. Trimming took off 5 bases at V and 5 bases at J, with 9 bases between the two ends. In germline, CDR1 is SGHTA, CDR2 FQGTGA. The CDR3 is made up of 12 amino acids. CDR3 nucleotides: TGTGCCAGCAGCGGGCCCGACGAGACCCAGTACTTC. Its protein product is CASSGPDETQYF. The variable domain in full, with the rest retrieved from reference TRBV7-3 and TRBJ2-5, is GAGVSQTPSNKVTEKGKYVELRCDPISGHTALYWYRQSLGQGPEFLIYFQGTGAADDSGLPNDRFFAVRPEGSVSTLKIQRTERGDSAVYLCASSGPDETQYFGPGTRLLVL.

This clonotype was picked up a small number of times. The chain is built from TRBV7-8 and TRBJ2-2; D remains ambiguous. The CDR3 spans 12 residues. Looked up from germline, CDR1 is SGHVS and CDR2 is FQNEAQ. CDR3 protein: CARRAETGELFF. The CDR3 nucleotides read TGTGCGCGTAGGGCCGAGACCGGGGAGCTGTTTTTT.

The V call is TRBV24-1, the J call TRBJ2-1, with 12 bases matching TRBD2. With 4 bases clipped from V and 6 bases from J, the junction kept 9 bases outside the gene matches. Looked up from germline, CDR1 is KGHDR and CDR2 is SFDVKD. This CDR3 comprises 17 residues. This CDR3 is CATSDPSGRDGSNEQFF. The CDR3 nucleotides are TGTGCCACCAGTGACCCTAGCGGGAGGGATGGGTCCAATGAGCAGTTCTTC.

This clonotype was recorded at least ten times. The chain joins TRBV29-1 to TRBJ2-5; D is unresolved. V gave up 0 bases and J gave up 4 bases, with 12 bases separating them. This CDR3 contains 14 residues. CDR1 and CDR2 from the germline V gene are SQVTM and ANQGSEA. DNA of the CDR3: TGCAGCGTTGAAGATGATGGGAAGGTAGAGACCCAGTACTTC. Translating gives CSVEDDGKVETQYF. Together with reference TRBV29-1 and TRBJ2-5, the CDR3 gives the full variable domain: SAVISQKPSRDICQRGTSLTIQCQVDSQVTMMFWYRQQPGQSLTLIATANQGSEATYESGFVIDKFPISRPNLTFSTLTVSNMSPEDSSIYLCSVEDDGKVETQYFGPGTRLLVL.

This clonotype was recorded many times. The J gene is TRBJ2-1, the V gene TRBV19; D is unclear. Germline V gives CDR1 LNHDA, CDR2 SQIVND (reference sequence). The germline V and J ends were trimmed by 1 base and 7 bases, with 8 bases remaining between them. The CDR3 consists of 13 residues. The chain's CDR3 is CASSIARWNEQFF. Written as DNA, the CDR3 is TGTGCCAGTAGTATAGCGAGGTGGAATGAGCAGTTCTTC.

This clonotype was seen at least ten times. This sequence joins TRBV20-1 and TRBJ1-1; 8 nucleotides match TRBD1. In germline, CDR1 is DFQATT, CDR2 SNEGSKA (reference sequence). The CDR3 runs 12 residues. V was pared by 5 bases and J by 6 bases, with 5 bases of the junction left unmatched. As DNA, the CDR3 is TGCAGTGCTGACAGGGGAGGGCCTGAAGCTTTCTTT. This encodes CSADRGGPEAFF.

As to this clonotype: Just one base apart from a much larger clone, this may be a read error. CDR3 sequence (DNA): TGTGCCAGCAGGTTACAGGACAGTTTCCACGATGAGCAGTTCTTC. Residues: CASRLQDSFHDEQFF. The rearrangement joins TRBV6-2 or TRBV6-3 to TRBJ2-1, with a tentative D call TRBD1 (6 bases). The CDR3 loop spans 15 amino acids. The V and J ends lost 6 bases and 8 bases respectively, with 20 bases between them. Germline values: CDR1 MNHEY, CDR2 SVGEGT.

This clonotype was counted many times. The chain has TRBV6-1 and TRBJ1-2, with 9 positions matching TRBD1. With V trimmed by 5 bases and J by 8 bases, 12 bases remained unmatched. The CDR3 length is 15 residues. Germline lookup yields CDR1 MNHNS and CDR2 SASEGT. Here the CDR3 reads CASSPGQGSVQGYTF. CDR3 DNA sequence: TGTGCCAGCAGTCCGGGACAGGGTTCGGTGCAGGGCTACACCTTC.

Note on this clonotype: A much larger clonotype is one base distant, so this may be a read error. This chain uses TRBV12-3 or TRBV12-4 with TRBJ1-2, with D hard to call. The CDR3 runs 13 residues. CDR3 in DNA: TGTGCCAGCAGTTTAATGGCTAACTATGACTACACCTTC. This gives the protein CASSLMANYDYTF.

CDR3 protein: CASSSRTSGRANNEQFF. CDR3 DNA sequence: TGTGCCAGCAGTTCCCGGACTAGCGGGAGGGCCAACAATGAGCAGTTCTTC. V gene TRBV27 combines with J gene TRBJ2-1, with TRBD2 matching over 15 bases. The V gene's germline CDR1 is MNHEY and CDR2 SMNVEV (reference sequence). Unmatched junction bases numbered 6, after V lost 4 bases and J lost 5 bases. The CDR3 runs 17 residues.

The chain joins TRBV11-3 to TRBJ2-6; D perhaps matches TRBD2 (5 bases). This CDR3 spans 17 amino acids. The germline V gene has CDR1 SGHNT and CDR2 YENEEA. V lost 7 bases and J 4 bases, leaving 20 bases between the germline ends. The CDR3 protein is CASTPRARRSGANVLTF. The DNA of the CDR3 is TGTGCCAGCACCCCCCGCGCCAGGAGGTCCGGGGCCAACGTCCTGACTTTC. Based on the CDR3 plus reference TRBV11-3 and TRBJ2-6, the full variable domain is EAGVVQSPRYKIIEKKQPVAFWCNPISGHNTLYWYLQNLGQGPELLIRYENEEAVDDSQLPKDRFSAERLKGVDSTLKIQPAELGDSAVYLCASTPRARRSGANVLTFGAGSRLTVL.

For this clonotype: A read error may produce the germline difference seen at one junction end. CDR3 DNA sequence: TGCAGTGCTAGGGCTAGCGATACCTCCTACAATGAGCAGCTCTTC. Translated, it gives CSARASDTSYNEQLF. The chain has TRBV20-1 and TRBJ2-1, with D tentatively TRBD2 (6 bases). CDR1 and CDR2 (germline): DFQATT, SNEGSKA (reference sequence). The CDR3 contains 15 residues.

The sample holds many counts of this clonotype. In DNA, the CDR3 is TGTGCCTGGAGTGAAACGGGGGATACGCAGTATTTT. This gives the protein CAWSETGDTQYF. The V call is TRBV30, the J call TRBJ2-3; TRBD2 might be the D (5 bases). V was pared by 1 base and J by 6 bases, with 8 bases between. Germline V gene lookup returns CDR1 GTSNPN and CDR2 SVGIG (reference sequence). The CDR3 length is 12 residues.